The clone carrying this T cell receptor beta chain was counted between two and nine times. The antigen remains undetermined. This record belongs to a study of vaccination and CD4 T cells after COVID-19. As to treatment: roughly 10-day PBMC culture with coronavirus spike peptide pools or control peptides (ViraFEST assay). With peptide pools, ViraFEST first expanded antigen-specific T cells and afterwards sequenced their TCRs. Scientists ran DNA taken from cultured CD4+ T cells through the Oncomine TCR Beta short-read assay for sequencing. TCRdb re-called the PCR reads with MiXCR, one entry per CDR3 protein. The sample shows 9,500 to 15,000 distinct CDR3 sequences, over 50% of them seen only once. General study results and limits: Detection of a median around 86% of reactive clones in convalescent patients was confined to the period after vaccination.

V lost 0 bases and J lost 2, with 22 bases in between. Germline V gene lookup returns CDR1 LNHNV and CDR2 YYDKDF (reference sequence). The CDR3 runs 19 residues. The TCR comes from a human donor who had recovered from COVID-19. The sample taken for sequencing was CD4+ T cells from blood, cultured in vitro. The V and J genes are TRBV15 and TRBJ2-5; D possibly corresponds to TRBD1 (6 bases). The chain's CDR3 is CATSRDPQGLLYGQETQYF. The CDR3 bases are TGTGCCACCAGCAGAGACCCACAGGGTTTGTTGTACGGTCAAGAGACCCAGTACTTC.